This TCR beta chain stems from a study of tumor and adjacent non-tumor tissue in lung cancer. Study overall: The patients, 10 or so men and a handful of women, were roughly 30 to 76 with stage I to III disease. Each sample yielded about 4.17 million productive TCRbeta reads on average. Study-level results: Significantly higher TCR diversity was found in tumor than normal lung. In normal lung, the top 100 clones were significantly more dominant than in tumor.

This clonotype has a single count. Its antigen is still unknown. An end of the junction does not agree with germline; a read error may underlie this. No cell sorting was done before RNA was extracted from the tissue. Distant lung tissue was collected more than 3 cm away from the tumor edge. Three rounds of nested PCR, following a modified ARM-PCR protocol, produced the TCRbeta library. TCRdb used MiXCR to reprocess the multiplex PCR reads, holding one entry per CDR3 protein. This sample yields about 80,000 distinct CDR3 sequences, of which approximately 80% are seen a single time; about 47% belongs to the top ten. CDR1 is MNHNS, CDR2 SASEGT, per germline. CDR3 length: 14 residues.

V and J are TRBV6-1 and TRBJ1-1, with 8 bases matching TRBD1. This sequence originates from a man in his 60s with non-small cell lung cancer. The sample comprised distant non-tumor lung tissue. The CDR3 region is CAISEDRGDSEALF. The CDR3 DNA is TGTGCCATCAGTGAAGACAGGGGCGACAGTGAAGCTCTCTTC.